This T cell receptor (beta chain) was recovered during a study of blood T cell repertoires in COVID-19 (TCRdb year 2020). Broadly, across the study: Samples from collaborators originated in the United States, Italy and Spain and spanned both the acute and convalescent phases of COVID-19. The material from the prospective study consisted of cDNA or gDNA derived from T cells, B-cell-depleted T cells, or PBMCs. The dataset comprised deeply sampled blood TCRbeta repertoires from subjects exposed to, actively infected with, or recovered from COVID-19. The repertoires were released in a freely available public database meant as a resource for research on the immune response to SARS-CoV-2. The samples were drawn from the first 160 participants of the ongoing ImmuneRACE study and from 1,254 subjects provided by 6 global collaborators. The sample metadata nearly always contained a de-identified subject ID, COVID-19 status, age in years and sex. HLA class I and class II types, where available, came from metadata supplied by the sample provider rather than from assay-based typing. Results and caveats for the whole study, not just this receptor: How much clinical and demographic metadata was included differed by source and by participant, and the metadata was provided uncurated.

From the cysteine through the phenylalanine, the CDR3 covers 15 amino acids. Of the read, only the CDR3 DNA is kept; its 45 bases are in frame from base 1. Trimming removed 1 base from V and 4 bases from J, leaving 13 bases between the germline ends. The germline V gene yields LGHNA for CDR1 and YNFKEQ for CDR2. TCRbeta CDR3 regions were amplified from genomic DNA using the immunoSEQ Assay, a bias-controlled multiplex PCR. From the authors' description of their analysis: The number of nucleated cells in each sample was estimated from the amplification of reference gene primers within the assay. Sequence reads were collapsed and filtered to measure the absolute abundance of every unique TCRbeta CDR3 rearrangement. For each sample, productive Simpson clonality was calculated by taking the square root of Simpson's diversity index across productive rearrangements. This immuneACCESS table, as held by TCRdb, lists in-frame sequences with V and J called but not all clones. Of the missing ones, under half trace to an unresolved V gene in checked studies; the others have no known cause. V, J and clone size are those of that table, while D and trimming were read from the DNA. This sample has roughly 200,000 clones in its table, and 83% of those were observed once. 4.8% of the sample belongs to the ten largest clones.

Enrolling through a virtual design, the prospective study's participants ranged in age from roughly 18 to 95 years and lived across 20 to 30 United States geographic areas. To assign participants to cohorts, the prospective study relied on clinical history that participants themselves reported in a screening survey and a study questionnaire. A participant counted as exposed if, within 2 weeks of entering the study, that participant had been in contact with someone who had a PCR-confirmed or clinician-diagnosed COVID-19 case. In the prospective study, mobile phlebotomists collected whole blood, serum and a nasopharyngeal or oropharyngeal swab from each participant. Additional blood draws and questionnaires over an approximately 2-month period could optionally be provided by prospective study participants. Blood samples from the prospective study were shipped frozen or at room temperature prior to DNA extraction.

Comment on this clone: Its antigen is still unknown. The input lacks base qualities; no much larger clone sits a single base away.

The specimen was PBMCs or T cells enriched from blood (not recorded which). In this chain, TRBV4-2 is recombined with TRBJ1-1; TRBD1 might be the D gene, on 6 matching bases. The receptor's source is a woman between 50 and 59 years old who had been exposed to COVID-19. The CDR3 protein sequence reads: CASSQGTRGSTEAFF. The sequenced DNA is TGTGCCAGCAGCCAAGGGACGAGGGGGAGCACTGAAGCTTTCTTT.